A selection of T cell receptor beta chains follows, all from one sample in a study of shared clonotypes between healthy human individuals. Repertoires were generated with immunoSEQ multiplex PCR, while TCRdb's copy carries only in-frame clones and drops some. The sample includes roughly 590,000 clones, roughly 95% seen only once; the top ten take 0.09% to 0.13%. The sample consisted of naive CD8+ T cells sorted from blood. These receptors were obtained from a woman younger than 45 in good health. Both conserved end residues are part of each CDR3. D genes are given only for firm matches.

d_call,v_call,j_call,cdr3_nt,cdr3_aa
TRBD1,TRBV28,TRBJ2-7,TGTGCCGCGGCCGGTCCAGACAGGGACTACGAGCAGTACTTC,CAAAGPDRDYEQYF
TRBD2,TRBV28,TRBJ2-3,TGTGCCAGCAGTTTAGCTAGCGGGAGGGCCCTCCGCACAGATACGCAGTATTTT,CASSLASGRALRTDTQYF
.,TRBV10-3,TRBJ2-3,TGTGCCATCGCCCGGTTGCGATCACGCACAGATACGCAGTATTTT,CAIARLRSRTDTQYF
TRBD2,TRBV4-1,TRBJ2-3,TGCGCCAGCAGCCAACTTAGCGGGATGGGTGGAGATACGCAGTATTTT,CASSQLSGMGGDTQYF
.,TRBV29-1,TRBJ2-2,TGCAGCGTTGAAGTTCCCAAAGCGGGCACCGGGGAGCTGTTTTTT,CSVEVPKAGTGELFF
.,TRBV2,TRBJ1-2,TGTGCCCTGGAAGTGGGGGGAATCGGCTACACCTTC,CALEVGGIGYTF
TRBD1,TRBV7-9,TRBJ1-4,TGTGCCAGCAGCCTAACGTATTCTGAGACAGGGGGCGAAAAACTGTTTTTT,CASSLTYSETGGEKLFF
TRBD1,TRBV27,TRBJ2-7,TGTGCCAGCAGGGGACAGGGCTCCTACGAGCAGTACTTC,CASRGQGSYEQYF
.,TRBV4-1,TRBJ2-7,TGCGCCAGCAGCTTCGGACAAAGGTACGAGCAGTACTTC,CASSFGQRYEQYF
.,TRBV4-1,TRBJ1-3,TGCGCCAGCAGCCAAGTCCAGCACGAAAACACCATATATTTT,CASSQVQHENTIYF
.,TRBV5-6,TRBJ1-4,TGTGCCAGCAGCCCCCGCGGAGGGCACGGCGAAAAACTGTTTTTT,CASSPRGGHGEKLFF
TRBD2,TRBV19,TRBJ2-3,TGTGCCAGTAGCCCTGGGGGGGCGGGAGGTGCAGATACGCAGTATTTT,CASSPGGAGGADTQYF
.,TRBV5-8,TRBJ2-7,TGTGCCAGCAGCTTGTTAAACGAGCAGTACTTC,CASSLLNEQYF
.,TRBV10-3,TRBJ2-7,TGTGCCATCAGTGACAGCCTACGCTCCTACGAGCAGTACTTC,CAISDSLRSYEQYF